The 10 T cell receptor delta chains given below trace back to one sample, sequenced in a study of γδ T cells in repeated Plasmodium falciparum infection. TCRdb fed the multiplex PCR reads to CATT. The sample contains around 46,000 delta-chain clones, roughly 1.9% of which appear only once. Flow sorting of PBMC yielded separate Vgamma9/Vdelta2+ and Vdelta2-negative gammadelta T cell populations for bulk repertoire analysis. The sequencing sample was made of gamma-delta T cells from blood. Receptors were obtained from a pool of human donors (malaria-infected and uninfected, not separated).

V and J are TRDV2 and TRDJ1; TRDD3 matches at 10 bases. Matching the DNA to germline supplied the J gene, which TCRdb does not give. The junction had 17 bases not matched to a gene; V was cut back by 3 bases and J by 8 bases. Germline V gene sequence: CDR1 GEAIGNYY, CDR2 EKD. The CDR3 length is 17 residues. CDR3 amino acids: CACDPVGLGDRENKLIF. CDR3 sequence (DNA): TGTGCCTGTGACCCGGTCGGTCTGGGGGATAGAGAAAACAAACTCATCTTT.

This clone was counted ten times or more. With only one base between it and a far larger clone, this is likely a read error. Different DNA sequences within this sample yield the same CDR3. The chain links TRDV2 to TRDJ1; D unclear. No J gene is reported in TCRdb; it was inferred here by comparing the DNA with germline. The CDR3 length is 15 residues. Germline V gene data show CDR1 as GEAIGNYY and CDR2 as EKD. The CDR3 DNA follows: TGTGCCTGCGACACCCTAATACAAAGGACCGATAAACTCATCTTT. This encodes CACDTLIQRTDKLIF.

With regard to this clone: The TCRdb protein, from a much larger clone, departs from this DNA's translation at residue 5, likely by read error; the protein shown derives from the DNA. The chain combines TRDV1 with TRDJ1, with 8 bases fitting TRDD3. The J gene, absent from TCRdb, was called here by matching the DNA to germline. The junction had 28 bases not matched to a gene; V was cut back by 4 bases and J by 0 bases. This CDR3 spans 23 amino acids. Germline values: CDR1 TSWWSYY, CDR2 QGS. CDR3 region: CALGGLIGIRVHIPPYYTDKLIF. The CDR3 bases are TGTGCTCTTGGGGGACTAATAGGGATACGCGTACACATCCCTCCCTACTACACCGATAAACTCATCTTT.

As to this clone: TCRdb's protein, taken from a much larger clone, differs from this DNA's translation at residue 6, likely owing to a read error; the protein displayed comes from the DNA. The chain combines TRDV3 with TRDJ1; TRDD3 is a possible D gene (5 bases). TCRdb leaves out the J gene; it was filled in here by matching the DNA to germline. The germline V gene has CDR1 TVYSNPD and CDR2 GDNSRS (reference sequence). The germline V and J ends were trimmed by 4 bases and 4 bases, with 16 bases remaining between them. The CDR3 consists of 13 residues. CDR3 in DNA: TGTGCCTCCGGGGACAACCGGGTCGATAAACTCATCTTT. Protein sequence: CASGDNRVDKLIF.

This clone was recorded a few times. This likely reflects a read error, since a far larger clone is one base away. Other DNA sequences in this specimen translate into the identical CDR3. The chain carries TRDV1 and TRDJ1; TRDD3 matches 8 bases. As TCRdb names no J gene, one was assigned here on the basis of a DNA match to germline. V lost 2 bases, J lost 5 bases, and 19 bases stayed unmatched. The CDR3 has 19 amino acids. The germline gives CDR1 TSWWSYY, CDR2 QGS. The CDR3 bases are TGTGCTCTTGGGGAAACTTTCCCTATCTGGGACTGGGGGTCTGATAAACTCATCTTT. Its translation is CALGETFPIWDWGSDKLIF.

Points on this clone: It is likely a read error: a sequence one base away is far more abundant. The same CDR3 can be traced to other DNA sequences in this sample. The chain links TRDV1 to TRDJ1, with TRDD2 identical over 9 bases. The J gene comes from matching the DNA to germline here; TCRdb lacks it. Germline CDR1 and CDR2: TSWWSYY and QGS. This CDR3 region has 20 residues. The CDR3 DNA is TGTGCTCTCGGGGAACGGGAGGCCTTCCTACGCATCTGGGGGGTTGATAAACTCATCTTT. Its translation: CALGEREAFLRIWGVDKLIF.

This clone has a handful of counts. This likely came from a read error, as a far larger clone is one base away. Distinct nucleotide sequences in the sample also encode this CDR3. The V gene call is TRDV1, and the J gene call is absent; TRDD3 is taken as the D call from the table, unchecked against the DNA. The CDR3 consists of 21 residues. Germline V gene lookup returns CDR1 TSWWSYY and CDR2 QGS. Written as DNA, the CDR3 is TGTGCTCTTGGGGAAAGGGTCCAGTACTGGGGGATCCGATTTAGAGGCGATAAACTCATCTTC. This sequence encodes CALGERVQYWGIRFRGDKLIF.

This clone was observed a few times. TCRdb's protein, taken from a much larger clone, differs from this DNA's translation at residue 4, likely owing to a read error; the protein displayed comes from the DNA. The CDR3 DNA is TGTGCTCTTGAGGAACCGGGTAAGCTTCCTCAAACGTACTGGGGGATTAGGGGCACCGATAAACTCATCTTT. It translates to CALEEPGKLPQTYWGIRGTDKLIF. This chain links TRDV1 with TRDJ1; TRDD3 agrees at 10 bases. The J gene, left out of TCRdb, was set here by checking the DNA against germline. The CDR3 runs to 24 residues. Looked up from germline, CDR1 is TSWWSYY and CDR2 is QGS.

This clone showed up many times. TCRdb shows a much larger clone's protein in place of this DNA's translation, and the two differ at residue 8, likely through a read error; the protein shown is translated from the DNA. The gene calls are TRDV1 and TRDJ2; unclear D gene. Here the J gene came from matching the DNA to germline, since TCRdb omits it. This CDR3 comprises 16 residues. CDR1 is TSWWSYY, CDR2 QGS, per germline. V gave up 1 base and J gave up 6 bases, with 15 bases separating them. The CDR3 is CALGERGVRLAAQLFF. In DNA form, the CDR3 reads TGTGCTCTTGGGGAACGAGGGGTACGTTTAGCAGCACAACTCTTCTTT.

As for this clone: A far bigger clonotype differs at one base, so this is likely a read error. This sample includes further DNA sequences coding for the same CDR3. The V and J genes are TRDV1 and TRDJ1; 10 nucleotides line up with TRDD3. Here the J gene came from matching the DNA to germline, since TCRdb omits it. Germline loops: CDR1 TSWWSYY, CDR2 QGS. This CDR3 has 20 residues. CDR3 region: CALGTLFPPQLGDRADKLIF. The CDR3 coding sequence is TGCGCTCTTGGGACCCTTTTTCCGCCCCAACTGGGGGATCGGGCCGATAAACTCATCTTT.